One sample yielded the 4 T cell receptor beta chains listed below, sequenced in a study of blood T cell repertoires in COVID-19. Assay used: immunoSEQ multiplex PCR; TCRdb lists only in-frame clones, some missing. The table shows about 170,000 clones, with approximately 82% occurring only once. Sequencing was done on a sample of peripheral blood. These receptors were obtained from a woman of 80 years or more with active or convalescent COVID-19.

This sequence joins TRBV6-2 or TRBV6-3 and TRBJ2-1; 9 bases map to TRBD1. Losses at the gene ends were 2 bases for V and 4 bases for J; bases not matched to a gene: 12. Germline CDR1 reads MNHEY; CDR2 reads SVGEGT. This CDR3 region has 18 residues. DNA of the CDR3: TGTGCCAGCAGTTACAACGTAGAAGGGGACAGGGCTTACAATGAGCAGTTCTTC. Protein product: CASSYNVEGDRAYNEQFF.

The V gene is TRBV3-1 (or the pseudogene TRBV3-2), the J gene TRBJ2-7; D call uncertain. Trimming removed 0 bases from V and 6 bases from J, with 12 bases in between. CDR1 and CDR2 (germline): LGHDT, YNNKEL (reference sequence). CDR3 length: 14 residues. Here the CDR3 reads CASSQELRALEQYF. In DNA form, the CDR3 reads TGTGCCAGCAGCCAAGAGTTAAGAGCGCTCGAGCAGTACTTC.

The chain combines TRBV7-2 with TRBJ2-1; D perhaps matches TRBD2 (5 bases). Germline assignment: CDR1 SGHTA and CDR2 FQGNSA. V was shortened by 5 bases and J by 1 base, with 6 bases between the two germline ends. The CDR3 covers 13 residues. The CDR3 loop is CASSRTSYNEQFF. CDR3 bases: TGTGCCAGCAGCAGGACTTCCTACAATGAGCAGTTCTTC.

The rearrangement joins TRBV11-2 to TRBJ1-6, with 10 bases fitting TRBD1. Looked up from germline, CDR1 is SGHAT and CDR2 is FQNNGV. J lost 8 bases, V lost 5 bases, and 3 bases had no gene match. The CDR3 sequence is 14 residues long. CDR3 sequence reads: CASSRTGGYSPLHF. DNA of the CDR3: TGTGCCAGCAGCAGGACAGGGGGATATTCACCCCTCCACTTT.